This record covers a single T cell receptor beta chain. As the library was built, unique molecular identifiers were attached to individual cDNA molecules. TCRdb re-analysed the RACE reads in MiXCR, keeping a single row per CDR3 protein. The data show roughly 100,000 distinct CDR3 sequences, with around 10% seen just once and roughly 3.2% held by the top ten. Sample time point: patch test 1, 2 weeks after DPC sensitization. Indicated treatment: therapeutic diphenylcyclopropenone sensitization with weekly scalp DPC. The data were obtained in a study of human T cells and chemical hapten exposure. The germline CDR1 and CDR2 sequences are MDHEN and SYDVKM. The trim removed 4 bases at V and 0 bases at J, leaving 5 bases unmatched. The CDR3 has 15 amino acids.

The TCR originated in a woman in her forties with alopecia areata. Some clones in this sample may be carry-over from other donors' samples. The chain is built from TRBV28 and TRBJ2-5; 7 nucleotides align to TRBD1. The input for sequencing was whole blood, taken in connection with sensitization to the hapten diphenylcyclopropenone (DPC). The CDR3 is CASSSGQADQETQYF. Written as DNA, the CDR3 is TGTGCCAGCAGTTCAGGACAGGCAGACCAAGAGACCCAGTACTTC.